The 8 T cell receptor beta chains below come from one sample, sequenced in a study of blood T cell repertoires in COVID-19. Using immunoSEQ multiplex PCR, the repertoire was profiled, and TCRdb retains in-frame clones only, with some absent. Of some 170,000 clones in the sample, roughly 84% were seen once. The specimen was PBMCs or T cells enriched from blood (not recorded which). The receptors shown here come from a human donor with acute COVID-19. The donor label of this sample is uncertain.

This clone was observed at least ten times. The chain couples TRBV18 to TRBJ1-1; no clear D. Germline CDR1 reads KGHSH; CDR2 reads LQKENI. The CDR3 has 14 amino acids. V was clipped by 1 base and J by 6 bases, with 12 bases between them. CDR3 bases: TGTGCCAGCTCACCACGGCCTCGGGAGGCTGAAGCTTTCTTT. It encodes CASSPRPREAEAFF.

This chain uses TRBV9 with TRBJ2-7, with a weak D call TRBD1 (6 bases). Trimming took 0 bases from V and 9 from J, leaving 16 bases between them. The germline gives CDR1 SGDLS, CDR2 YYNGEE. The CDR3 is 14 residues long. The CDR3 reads CASSVGDKLRPQYF. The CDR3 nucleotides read TGTGCCAGCAGCGTAGGGGACAAGCTCCGCCCGCAGTACTTC.

DNA of the CDR3: TGTGCCAGCAGTTACGCCGGGGAAAAACTGTTTTTT. Encoded protein: CASSYAGEKLFF. The rearrangement links TRBV6-5 to TRBJ1-4; D uncertain. The CDR3 is 12 residues long. V shed 2 bases and J shed 8 bases, with 6 bases lying between them. CDR1 is MNHEY, CDR2 SVGAGI, per germline.

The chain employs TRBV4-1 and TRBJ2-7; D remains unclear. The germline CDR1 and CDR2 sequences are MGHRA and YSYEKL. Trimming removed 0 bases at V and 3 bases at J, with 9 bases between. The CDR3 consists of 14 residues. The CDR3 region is CASSQDSLIYEQYF. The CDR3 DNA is TGCGCCAGCAGCCAAGACTCACTGATCTACGAGCAGTACTTC.

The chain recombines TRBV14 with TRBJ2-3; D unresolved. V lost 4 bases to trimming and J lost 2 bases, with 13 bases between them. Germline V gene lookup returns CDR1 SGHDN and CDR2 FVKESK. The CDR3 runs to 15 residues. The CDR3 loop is CASSPRGGYTDTQYF. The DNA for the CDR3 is TGTGCCAGCAGCCCCCGCGGCGGTTACACAGATACGCAGTATTTT.

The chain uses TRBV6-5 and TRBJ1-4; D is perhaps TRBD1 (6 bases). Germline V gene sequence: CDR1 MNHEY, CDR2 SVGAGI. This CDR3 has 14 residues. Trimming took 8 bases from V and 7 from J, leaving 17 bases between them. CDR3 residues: CASSYRVEGEKLFF. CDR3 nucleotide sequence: TGTGCCAGCTCTTACAGGGTGGAAGGTGAAAAACTGTTTTTT.

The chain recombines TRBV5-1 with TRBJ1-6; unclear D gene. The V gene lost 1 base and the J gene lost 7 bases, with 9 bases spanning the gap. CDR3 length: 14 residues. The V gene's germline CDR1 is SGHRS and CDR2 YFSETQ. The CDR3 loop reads CASSLHTENSPLHF. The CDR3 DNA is TGCGCCAGCAGCTTGCATACAGAAAATTCACCCCTCCACTTT.

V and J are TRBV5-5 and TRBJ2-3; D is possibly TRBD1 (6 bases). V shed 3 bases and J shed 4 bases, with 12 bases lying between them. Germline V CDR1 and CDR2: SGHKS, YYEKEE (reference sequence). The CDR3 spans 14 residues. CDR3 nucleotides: TGTGCCAGCAGCTGGGGGACACTGTCAGATACGCAGTATTTT. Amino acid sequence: CASSWGTLSDTQYF. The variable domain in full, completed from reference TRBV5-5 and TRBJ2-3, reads DAGVTQSPTHLIKTRGQQVTLRCSPISGHKSVSWYQQVLGQGPQFIFQYYEKEERGRGNFPDRFSARQFPNYSSELNVNALLLGDSALYLCASSWGTLSDTQYFGPGTRLTVL.